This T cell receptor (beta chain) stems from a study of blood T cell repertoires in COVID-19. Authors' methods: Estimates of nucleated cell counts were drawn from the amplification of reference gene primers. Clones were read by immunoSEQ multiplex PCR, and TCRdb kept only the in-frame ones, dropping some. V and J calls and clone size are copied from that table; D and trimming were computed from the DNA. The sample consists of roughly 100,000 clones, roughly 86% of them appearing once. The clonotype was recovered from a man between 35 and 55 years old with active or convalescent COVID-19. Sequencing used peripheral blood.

For the CDR3, the DNA is TGTGCCAGCAGTTTCAGAGGAGGTCAGCCCCAGCATTTT. It specifies CASSFRGGQPQHF. This sequence joins TRBV12-3 or TRBV12-4 and TRBJ1-5; no clear D. The CDR3 has 13 residues. Between the trimmed V and J ends, which lost 3 bases and 6 bases, there was a span of 9 bases.